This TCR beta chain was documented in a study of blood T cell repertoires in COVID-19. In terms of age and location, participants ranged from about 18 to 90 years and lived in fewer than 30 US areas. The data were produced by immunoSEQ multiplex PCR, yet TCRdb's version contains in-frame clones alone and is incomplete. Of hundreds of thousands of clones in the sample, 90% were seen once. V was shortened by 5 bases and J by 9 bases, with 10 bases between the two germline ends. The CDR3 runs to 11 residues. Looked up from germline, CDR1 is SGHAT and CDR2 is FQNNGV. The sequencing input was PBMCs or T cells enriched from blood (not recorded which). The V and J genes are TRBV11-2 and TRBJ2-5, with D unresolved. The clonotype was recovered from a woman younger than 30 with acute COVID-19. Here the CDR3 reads CASSAVTAQYF. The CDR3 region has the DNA TGTGCCAGCAGCGCGGTCACGGCCCAGTACTTC.